The rows below give T cell receptor beta chains drawn from one sample of a study of response to subunit inactivated influenza vaccine. TCRdb fed the RT-PCR reads into MiXCR, producing one record per CDR3 protein. Counted here are approximately 500,000 distinct CDR3 sequences, roughly 13% occurring once; the ten biggest clones make up around 14%. This material consisted of PBMCs from blood, taken roughly 48 days after vaccination. These receptors originate from a man in his fifties who received an inactivated influenza vaccine. The CDR3 runs from the conserved cysteine through the conserved F or W. Each record gives: J gene, clone size, V gene, D gene, CDR3 protein, CDR3 DNA. D genes are given only for firm matches. Clone size, where shown, is once, few, many, or a class for clones that have expanded.

j_gene: TRBJ2-1; abundance: few; v_gene: TRBV5-1; d_gene: .; CDR3aa: CASTQDSEKEQFF; CDR3nt: TGCGCCAGCACCCAGGACAGCGAAAAAGAGCAGTTCTTC
j_gene: TRBJ2-1; abundance: many; v_gene: TRBV7-9; d_gene: TRBD2; CDR3aa: CASSLEGLLNNEQFF; CDR3nt: TGTGCCAGCAGCTTAGAGGGACTACTCAACAATGAGCAGTTCTTC
j_gene: TRBJ2-7; abundance: .; v_gene: TRBV10-3; d_gene: .; CDR3aa: CAGSEAGSPYEQYF; CDR3nt: TGTGCCGGCTCGGAGGCAGGGAGTCCCTACGAGCAGTACTTC
j_gene: TRBJ2-1; abundance: .; v_gene: TRBV4-2; d_gene: TRBD1; CDR3aa: CASSQETGQGFNEQFF; CDR3nt: TGTGCCAGCAGCCAAGAAACGGGACAGGGGTTCAATGAGCAGTTCTTC
j_gene: TRBJ2-1; abundance: many; v_gene: TRBV27; d_gene: .; CDR3aa: CASSKYNEQFF; CDR3nt: TGTGCCAGCAGCAAGTACAATGAGCAGTTCTTC
j_gene: TRBJ2-3; abundance: .; v_gene: TRBV12-3/TRBV12-4; d_gene: .; CDR3aa: CASSSPRGGTSDTQYF; CDR3nt: TGTGCCAGCAGCAGCCCCAGGGGGGGAACGAGTGATACGCAGTATTTT
j_gene: TRBJ2-7; abundance: .; v_gene: TRBV13; d_gene: .; CDR3aa: CASSNRQTLSHEQYF; CDR3nt: TGTGCCAGCAGCAACCGACAGACCCTCTCCCACGAGCAGTACTTC
j_gene: TRBJ1-4; abundance: .; v_gene: TRBV6-1; d_gene: TRBD1; CDR3aa: CASSRGPLEKLFF; CDR3nt: TGTGCCAGCAGTAGGGGGCCTTTGGAAAAACTGTTTTTT
j_gene: TRBJ2-5; abundance: .; v_gene: TRBV20-1; d_gene: TRBD2; CDR3aa: CRVPPGAGYETQYF; CDR3nt: TGCAGAGTTCCGCCCGGAGCGGGATATGAGACCCAGTACTTC
j_gene: TRBJ2-7; abundance: many; v_gene: TRBV7-2; d_gene: .; CDR3aa: CASSSQGSHEQYF; CDR3nt: TGTGCCAGCAGCTCCCAGGGTTCCCACGAGCAGTACTTC
j_gene: TRBJ1-2; abundance: .; v_gene: TRBV28; d_gene: .; CDR3aa: CACDRSNYGYTF; CDR3nt: TGTGCGTGCGACAGGTCTAACTATGGCTACACCTTC
j_gene: TRBJ1-1; abundance: few; v_gene: TRBV7-9; d_gene: .; CDR3aa: CASSLKGAAGAFF; CDR3nt: TGTGCCAGCAGCTTAAAAGGTGCCGCCGGAGCTTTCTTT
j_gene: TRBJ1-6; abundance: .; v_gene: TRBV5-1; d_gene: .; CDR3aa: CASSPGTSRGDSPLHF; CDR3nt: TGCGCCAGCAGCCCCGGGACATCGCGAGGGGATTCACCCCTCCACTTT
j_gene: TRBJ2-7; abundance: .; v_gene: TRBV10-3; d_gene: TRBD2; CDR3aa: CAISESNRTSGIYEQYF; CDR3nt: TGTGCCATCAGTGAGTCGAACAGGACTAGCGGGATTTACGAGCAGTACTTC
j_gene: TRBJ1-1; abundance: many; v_gene: TRBV27; d_gene: .; CDR3aa: CASTPRPGDTEAFF; CDR3nt: TGTGCCAGCACCCCTCGGCCGGGTGACACTGAAGCTTTCTTT
j_gene: TRBJ1-4; abundance: .; v_gene: TRBV3-1; d_gene: .; CDR3aa: CASSQVGRLENEKLFF; CDR3nt: TGTGCCAGCAGCCAAGTCGGCAGGTTAGAAAATGAAAAACTGTTTTTT
j_gene: TRBJ2-5; abundance: .; v_gene: TRBV7-9; d_gene: .; CDR3aa: CASHKDYQETQYF; CDR3nt: TGTGCCAGCCACAAAGACTATCAAGAGACCCAGTACTTC
j_gene: TRBJ2-1; abundance: many; v_gene: TRBV15; d_gene: TRBD2; CDR3aa: CATSRDSLRTSGSLEQFF; CDR3nt: TGTGCCACCAGCAGAGACTCACTCCGGACTAGCGGGAGTCTTGAGCAGTTCTTC
j_gene: TRBJ1-1; abundance: many; v_gene: TRBV10-3; d_gene: .; CDR3aa: CAISGSGADTEAFF; CDR3nt: TGTGCCATCAGTGGCTCAGGGGCGGACACTGAAGCTTTCTTT
j_gene: TRBJ1-1; abundance: .; v_gene: TRBV13; d_gene: .; CDR3aa: CASKDGSEVNTEAFF; CDR3nt: TGTGCCAGCAAGGACGGATCGGAAGTTAACACTGAAGCTTTCTTT
j_gene: TRBJ2-2; abundance: .; v_gene: TRBV20-1; d_gene: .; CDR3aa: CSARDLRMDRGELFF; CDR3nt: TGCAGTGCTAGAGACCTCCGTATGGACCGCGGGGAGCTGTTTTTT
j_gene: TRBJ2-1; abundance: .; v_gene: TRBV4-3; d_gene: TRBD2; CDR3aa: CASSPGLAKYNEQFF; CDR3nt: TGCGCCAGCAGCCCTGGACTAGCGAAATACAATGAGCAGTTCTTC
j_gene: TRBJ2-3; abundance: .; v_gene: TRBV11-2; d_gene: .; CDR3aa: CASSFQAKDTQYF; CDR3nt: TGTGCCAGCAGCTTCCAAGCTAAGGATACGCAGTATTTT
j_gene: TRBJ1-4; abundance: few; v_gene: TRBV28; d_gene: .; CDR3aa: CASSPLGDSYEKLFF; CDR3nt: TGTGCCAGCAGTCCCCTCGGAGACAGCTATGAAAAACTGTTTTTT
j_gene: TRBJ2-4; abundance: few; v_gene: TRBV15; d_gene: .; CDR3aa: CATSRDLSRPSENIQYF; CDR3nt: TGTGCCACCAGCAGAGATCTCTCGCGTCCTTCAGAAAACATTCAGTACTTC
j_gene: TRBJ2-5; abundance: few; v_gene: TRBV10-3; d_gene: .; CDR3aa: CAISEFLAGTASETQYF; CDR3nt: TGTGCCATCAGTGAGTTTCTAGCCGGGACCGCTTCGGAGACCCAGTACTTC
j_gene: TRBJ2-1; abundance: few; v_gene: TRBV27; d_gene: .; CDR3aa: CASSFAVNNEQFF; CDR3nt: TGTGCCAGCAGTTTTGCGGTAAACAATGAGCAGTTCTTC
j_gene: TRBJ2-7; abundance: .; v_gene: TRBV7-2; d_gene: .; CDR3aa: CASSPKIGQYEQYF; CDR3nt: TGTGCCAGCAGCCCTAAAATTGGACAGTACGAGCAGTACTTC
j_gene: TRBJ2-7; abundance: .; v_gene: TRBV12-3/TRBV12-4; d_gene: .; CDR3aa: CASSSISHRYEQYF; CDR3nt: TGTGCCAGCAGTTCTATATCACACCGTTACGAGCAGTACTTC
j_gene: TRBJ2-3; abundance: few; v_gene: TRBV5-6; d_gene: TRBD2; CDR3aa: CASSRLAGAPTQYF; CDR3nt: TGTGCCAGCTCACGACTAGCGGGAGCACCTACGCAGTATTTT
j_gene: TRBJ2-5; abundance: few; v_gene: TRBV28; d_gene: .; CDR3aa: CASSLFRDPSGTQYF; CDR3nt: TGTGCCAGCAGTTTATTCCGGGATCCGTCAGGGACCCAGTACTTC
j_gene: TRBJ2-6; abundance: .; v_gene: TRBV2; d_gene: .; CDR3aa: CASTRDNSGANVLTF; CDR3nt: TGTGCCAGCACCAGGGACAACTCTGGGGCCAACGTCCTGACTTTC
j_gene: TRBJ2-3; abundance: .; v_gene: TRBV27; d_gene: .; CDR3aa: CASRSQNTNTQYF; CDR3nt: TGTGCCAGCAGATCACAAAACACGAATACGCAGTATTTT